This paragraph reports one TCR beta chain. Antigen: not known. The data were taken from a study of cytomegalovirus exposure and HLA in healthy donors. Whole-study findings and limits: Reportedly, TCR beta sequences accurately predicted HLA-A and HLA-B alleles in most subjects.

All donors participated as healthy donors of bone marrow. Germline loops: CDR1 SEHNR, CDR2 FQNEAQ (reference sequence). This CDR3 has 12 amino acids. The V gene lost 5 bases and the J gene lost 7 bases, with 11 bases spanning the gap. PCR was performed using 60 Vbeta and 13 Jbeta primers. Method: immunoSEQ multiplex PCR; TCRdb's copy keeps in-frame clones and lacks some. The data show approximately 150,000 clones, around three quarters seen once. This receptor was taken from a man in his thirties or forties in good health and CMV-seropositive. The chain recombines TRBV7-9 with TRBJ1-1; possible D gene TRBD1, 6 bases. Sequencing used PBMCs. The CDR3 nucleotides read TGTGCCAGCAGCCAGACACAGGGTGAAGCTTTCTTT. It translates to CASSQTQGEAFF.